One sample yielded the 18 T cell receptor beta chains listed below, sequenced in a study of blood T cells in healthy people across ages. Together with a sample-barcoded 5' primer, a J-beta primer mix was included in a second PCR lasting roughly 6 to 12 cycles. TCRdb re-called the 5' RACE reads through MiXCR, storing one row per CDR3 protein. The sample has about 840,000 distinct CDR3 sequences; approximately 32% are singletons. The data were also submitted as part of a second study, on T cells of mothers and their children.

The sample consisted of blood. These receptors all come from a woman between 35 and 50 years old in good health.

The chain recombines TRBV20-1 with TRBJ2-7; the D gene could be TRBD1 or TRBD2 (6 bases each). Germline CDR1 reads DFQATT; CDR2 reads SNEGSKA (reference sequence). The V gene lost 0 bases and the J gene lost 2 bases, with 11 bases spanning the gap. This CDR3 spans 14 amino acids. CDR3 protein: CSAREGGRTYEQYF. Here the CDR3 DNA reads TGCAGTGCTAGAGAGGGGGGCAGGACCTACGAGCAGTACTTC.

V gene TRBV28 combines with J gene TRBJ2-1; 9 bases fit TRBD2. Per the germline V gene, CDR1 is MDHEN and CDR2 is SYDVKM. This CDR3 has 15 residues. The V and J ends lost 7 bases and 9 bases, in that order; junction bases with no gene match: 13. Written as DNA, the CDR3 is TGTGCCAGCAAATTCAGCGGGGGGCTCCTTAGTGAGCAGTTCTTC. Protein product: CASKFSGGLLSEQFF. The whole variable domain, remainder taken from reference TRBV28 and TRBJ2-1, is DVKVTQSSRYLVKRTGEKVFLECVQDMDHENMFWYRQDPGLGLRLIYFSYDVKMKEKGDIPEGYSVSREKKERFSLILESASTNQTSMYLCASKFSGGLLSEQFFGPGTRLTVL.

The rearrangement links TRBV7-2 to TRBJ2-1; D remains ambiguous. Looked up from germline, CDR1 is SGHTA and CDR2 is FQGNSA. The CDR3 extends over 16 amino acids. Trimming shortened V by 5 bases and J by 0 bases, and 14 bases separated the two germline ends. CDR3 DNA: TGTGCCAGCAGCCCACTTGGGCTCAGCTCCTACAATGAGCAGTTCTTC. It yields the protein CASSPLGLSSYNEQFF.

The chain uses TRBV18 and TRBJ1-2; D not resolved. Trimming cost V 3 bases and J 1 base, with 12 bases left between them. CDR1 and CDR2 (germline): KGHSH, LQKENI. The CDR3 contains 15 residues. The CDR3 protein is CASSPEPAFNYGYTF. The CDR3 coding sequence is TGTGCCAGCTCACCTGAACCGGCTTTTAACTATGGCTACACCTTC.

This clonotype was counted many times. The chain carries TRBV15 and TRBJ2-6; a weak D match, TRBD1 (5 bases). V lost 5 bases and J lost 4, with 12 bases in between. The CDR3 sequence is 15 residues long. From germline, CDR1 is LNHNV and CDR2 YYDKDF (reference sequence). The CDR3 spells CATSPRTTGANVLTF. DNA of the CDR3: TGTGCCACCAGCCCGCGGACAACGGGGGCCAACGTCCTGACTTTC.

In this sample, this clonotype turned up many times. The chain joins TRBV12-3 or TRBV12-4 to TRBJ2-7; D not resolved. Trimming stripped 7 bases from V and 9 bases from J, with 16 bases between. The CDR3 has 12 residues. DNA of the CDR3: TGTGCCAGCACCCAACACCCGGGCCGGCAGTACTTC. Amino acid sequence: CASTQHPGRQYF.

This clonotype was seen many times. The J gene is TRBJ2-7, the V gene TRBV4-3, with no clear D. With 3 bases removed from V and 2 bases from J, the gap between germline ends came to 14 bases. Germline CDR1 reads LGHNA; CDR2 reads YSLEER. The length of the CDR3 is 15 residues. The CDR3 DNA reads TGCGCCAGCAGCCAGACGGACCGGGCCACCTACGAGCAGTACTTC. This sequence encodes CASSQTDRATYEQYF.

This clonotype came up many times. V usage is TRBV9 and J usage is TRBJ1-2; D is possibly TRBD1 (5 bases). The CDR3 is 12 amino acids. The germline V gene encodes CDR1 SGDLS and CDR2 YYNGEE. Trimming removed 1 base from V and 6 bases from J, with 7 bases in between. In nucleotides, the CDR3 is TGTGCCAGCAGCGTACCAGGGCATGGCTACACCTTC. It codes for CASSVPGHGYTF.

This clonotype was picked up a small number of times. The chain couples TRBV7-2 to TRBJ1-5; D perhaps matches TRBD1 (6 bases). V was pared by 4 bases and J by 7 bases, with 17 bases between. In germline, CDR1 is SGHTA, CDR2 FQGNSA. This CDR3 comprises 15 residues. CDR3: CASSSDHRVGQPQHF. The CDR3 nucleotides are TGTGCCAGCAGCTCTGACCACAGGGTCGGCCAGCCCCAGCATTTT.

This clonotype was detected only a few times. This rearrangement joins TRBV7-9 to TRBJ1-2; no reliable D call. The ends were cut back, 3 bases at V and 2 bases at J, with 10 bases in the middle. Germline CDR1 is SEHNR and CDR2 is FQNEAQ (reference sequence). The CDR3 length is 14 residues. CDR3 residues: CASSFATVNYGYTF. CDR3 DNA sequence: TGTGCCAGCAGCTTCGCGACGGTGAACTATGGCTACACCTTC.

The chain recombines TRBV29-1 with TRBJ2-1; a possible D gene is TRBD2 (6 bases). The V gene lost 4 bases and the J gene lost 7 bases, with 17 bases spanning the gap. The CDR3 has 14 residues. The V gene's germline CDR1 is SQVTM and CDR2 ANQGSEA. The DNA for the CDR3 is TGCAGCGTTGGAGGGCCCCACGGGAGTAATGAGCAGTTCTTC. Protein product: CSVGGPHGSNEQFF.

V usage is TRBV27 and J usage is TRBJ2-1; possible D gene TRBD2, 6 bases. The V end lost 6 bases, the J end lost 0 bases, and 15 bases lay between the germline ends. This CDR3 contains 16 residues. Germline V gives CDR1 MNHEY, CDR2 SMNVEV (reference sequence). CDR3 sequence: CASSPRWGVSYNEQFF. The CDR3 DNA follows: TGTGCCAGCAGCCCCAGGTGGGGGGTCTCCTACAATGAGCAGTTCTTC.

The chain carries TRBV7-3 and TRBJ2-1, with a tentative D call TRBD2 (6 bases). Looked up from germline, CDR1 is SGHTA and CDR2 is FQGTGA. Trimming took 6 bases from V and 4 from J, leaving 19 bases between them. The CDR3 length is 16 residues. The CDR3 region has the DNA TGTGCCAGCAGTTTTAGTTCTTGGGGGGAATACAATGAGCAGTTCTTC. It is translated as CASSFSSWGEYNEQFF.

The chain employs TRBV27 and TRBJ2-1, with unresolved D. The V end lost 5 bases, the J end lost 9 bases, and 14 bases lay between the germline ends. The CDR3 is made up of 13 amino acids. Germline loops: CDR1 MNHEY, CDR2 SMNVEV (reference sequence). Written as DNA, the CDR3 is TGTGCCAGCAGTATAGGCTTTTGGGGTGAGCAGTTCTTC. Translation: CASSIGFWGEQFF.

There are a few counts of this clonotype. The germline gene is not matched at one end of the junction; a read error may be the cause. The chain combines TRBV28 with TRBJ2-3; 7 positions agree with TRBD2. Germline V CDR1 and CDR2: MDHEN, SYDVKM. This CDR3 has 16 residues. CDR3 amino acids: CASSSLGGDSTDTQYF. As DNA, the CDR3 is TGTGCCAGCAGCTCTCTTGGGGGGGATTCTACAGATACACAGTATTTT.

Note on this clonotype: This may arise from a read error, as a much more abundant clone is one base away. V gene TRBV5-1 combines with J gene TRBJ2-1; weak D call: TRBD1 (5 bases). CDR1 and CDR2 from the germline V gene are SGHRS and YFSETQ. This CDR3 comprises 14 residues. The CDR3 bases are TGCGCCAGCAGACCAGGGATCTCCCACAATGAGCAGTTCTTC. Translation gives CASRPGISHNEQFF.

The CDR3 nucleotides read TGCAGTGCTAACAGGGGGGTGGGAAATGAGCAGTTCTTC. Translation: CSANRGVGNEQFF. The V call is TRBV20-1, the J call TRBJ2-1, with 8 bases matching TRBD1. The V and J ends lost 4 bases and 7 bases, in that order; junction bases with no gene match: 6. Germline V gene sequence: CDR1 DFQATT, CDR2 SNEGSKA (reference sequence). The CDR3 totals 13 residues.

This clonotype was seen a handful of times. The chain couples TRBV11-2 to TRBJ1-2; D is perhaps TRBD1 (5 bases). V was cut by 6 bases and J by 8 bases, with 40 bases left in between. CDR1 is SGHAT, CDR2 FQNNGV, per germline. This CDR3 is 21 amino acids long. As DNA, the CDR3 is TGTGCCAGCAGTTTAACTAAATCGGGGGAGAGGCTGGGAAACGTTTTGCGGGGCTACACCTTC. It translates to CASSLTKSGERLGNVLRGYTF.